The clone carrying this T cell receptor (beta chain) was recorded at least ten times. Its matching antigen is unknown. This sample was included in a study of CD8 T cells in ankylosing spondylitis. For TCR beta, libraries came from quantitative 5'-RACE with molecular barcodes. TCRdb processed the 5' RACE reads anew with MiXCR; each CDR3 protein has one entry. The table records approximately 250,000 distinct CDR3 sequences, over 7% of them present only once. Findings and limits, study-wide: Earlier work had already found some motif variants in reactive arthritis synovial fluid and blood. Blood of patients with ankylosing spondylitis appeared to be characterized by a TCR beta motif of about eight highly homologous variants.

Sequencing used blood, either unsorted or a sorted T cell fraction (not recorded which). This TCR came from a female donor with ankylosing spondylitis or in good health (not recorded which).

Written as DNA, the CDR3 is TGCGCCAGCAGCTTGGCCGGGGTTCCAACTAATGAAAAACTGTTTTTT. Amino acids: CASSLAGVPTNEKLFF. The chain carries TRBV5-1 and TRBJ1-4, with D hard to call. The V gene lost 0 bases and the J gene lost 0 bases, with 9 bases spanning the gap. Germline CDR1 SGHRS, CDR2 YFSETQ. CDR3 length: 16 residues. The complete variable domain, with remaining parts taken from reference TRBV5-1 and TRBJ1-4, reads KAGVTQTPRYLIKTRGQQVTLSCSPISGHRSVSWYQQTPGQGLQFLFEYFSETQRNKGNFPGRFSGRQFSNSRSEMNVSTLELGDSALYLCASSLAGVPTNEKLFFGSGTQLSVL.